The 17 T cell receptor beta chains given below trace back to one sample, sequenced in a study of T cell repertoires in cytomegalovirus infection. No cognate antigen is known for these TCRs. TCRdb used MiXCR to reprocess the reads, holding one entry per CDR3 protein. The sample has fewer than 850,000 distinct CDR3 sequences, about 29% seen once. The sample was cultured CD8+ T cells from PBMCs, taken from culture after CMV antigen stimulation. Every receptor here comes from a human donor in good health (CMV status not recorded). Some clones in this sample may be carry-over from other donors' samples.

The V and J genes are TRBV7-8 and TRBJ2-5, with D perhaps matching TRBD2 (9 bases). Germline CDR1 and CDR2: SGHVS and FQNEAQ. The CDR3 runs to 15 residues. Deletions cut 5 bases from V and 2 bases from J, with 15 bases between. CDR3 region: CASSQGAGGQETQYF. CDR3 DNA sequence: TGTGCCAGCAGCCAGGGGGCGGGGGGGCAAGAGACCCAGTACTTC.

CDR3 DNA sequence: TGTGCCAGCAGTTACTCTCTGGACAGTCGCTCGGAAGCTTTCTTT. It encodes CASSYSLDSRSEAFF. The chain couples TRBV6-6 to TRBJ1-1; a weak D match, TRBD1 (6 bases). Deletions cut 0 bases from V and 8 bases from J, with 16 bases between. The CDR3 loop spans 15 amino acids. Germline V CDR1 and CDR2: MNHNY, SVGAGI (reference sequence).

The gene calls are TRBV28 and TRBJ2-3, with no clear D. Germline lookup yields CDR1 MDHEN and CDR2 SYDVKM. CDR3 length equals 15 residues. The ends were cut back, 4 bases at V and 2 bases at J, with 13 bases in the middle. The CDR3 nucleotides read TGTGCCAGCAGTTCTCCGACGGTAAACACAGATACGCAGTATTTT. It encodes CASSSPTVNTDTQYF. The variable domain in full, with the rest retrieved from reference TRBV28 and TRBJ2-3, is DVKVTQSSRYLVKRTGEKVFLECVQDMDHENMFWYRQDPGLGLRLIYFSYDVKMKEKGDIPEGYSVSREKKERFSLILESASTNQTSMYLCASSSPTVNTDTQYFGPGTRLTVL.

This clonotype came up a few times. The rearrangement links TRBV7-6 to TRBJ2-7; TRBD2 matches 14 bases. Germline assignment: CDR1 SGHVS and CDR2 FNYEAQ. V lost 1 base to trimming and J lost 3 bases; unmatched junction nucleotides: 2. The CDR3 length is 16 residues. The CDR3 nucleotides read TGTGCCAGCAGCTTAGAGGGACTAGCGGGGGACTACGAGCAGTACGTC. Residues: CASSLEGLAGDYEQYV.

CDR3 loop: CATSRDNAGTGWGVNSNQPQHF. CDR3 nucleotide sequence: TGTGCCACCAGCAGAGATAATGCTGGGACAGGGTGGGGAGTGAATAGCAATCAGCCCCAGCATTTT. This sequence joins TRBV15 and TRBJ1-5; 9 positions agree with TRBD1. V lost 0 bases, J lost 0 bases, and 18 bases stayed unmatched. The CDR3 runs to 22 residues. Germline V CDR1 and CDR2: LNHNV, YYDKDF (reference sequence).

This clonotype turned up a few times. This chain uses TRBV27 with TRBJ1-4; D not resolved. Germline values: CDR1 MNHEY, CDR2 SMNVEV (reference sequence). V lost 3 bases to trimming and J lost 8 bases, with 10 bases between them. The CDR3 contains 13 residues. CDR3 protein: CASSFPGTEKLFF. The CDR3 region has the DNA TGTGCCAGCAGTTTCCCGGGTACAGAAAAACTGTTTTTT.

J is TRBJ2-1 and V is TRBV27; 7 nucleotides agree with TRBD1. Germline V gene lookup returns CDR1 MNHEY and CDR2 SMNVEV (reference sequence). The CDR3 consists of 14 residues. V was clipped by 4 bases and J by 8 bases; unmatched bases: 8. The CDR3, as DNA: TGTGCCAGCAGTTCTCGGCAGGGGGACGATGAGCAGTTCTTC. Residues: CASSSRQGDDEQFF.

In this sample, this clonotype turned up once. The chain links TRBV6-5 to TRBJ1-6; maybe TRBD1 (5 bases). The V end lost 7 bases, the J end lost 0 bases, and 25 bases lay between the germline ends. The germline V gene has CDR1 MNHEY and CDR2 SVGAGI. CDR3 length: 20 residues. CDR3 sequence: CASKLSGGGLMSSYNSPLHF. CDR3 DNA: TGTGCCAGCAAGCTCTCCGGCGGGGGACTGATGAGCTCCTATAATTCACCCCTCCACTTT.

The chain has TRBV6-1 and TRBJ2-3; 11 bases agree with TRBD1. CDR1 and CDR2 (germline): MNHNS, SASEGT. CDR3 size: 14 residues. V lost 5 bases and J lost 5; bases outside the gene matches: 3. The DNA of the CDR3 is TGTGCCAGCAGTCCGGGACAGGGGGTAGATACGCAGTATTTT. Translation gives CASSPGQGVDTQYF.

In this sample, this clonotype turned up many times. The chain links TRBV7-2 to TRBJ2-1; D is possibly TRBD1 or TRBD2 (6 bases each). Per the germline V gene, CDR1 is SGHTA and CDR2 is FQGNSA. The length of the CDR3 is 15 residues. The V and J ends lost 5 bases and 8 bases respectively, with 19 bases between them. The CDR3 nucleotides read TGTGCCAGCAGCAATTGGGGGGCTCAATGGTATGAGCAGTTCTTC. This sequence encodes CASSNWGAQWYEQFF.

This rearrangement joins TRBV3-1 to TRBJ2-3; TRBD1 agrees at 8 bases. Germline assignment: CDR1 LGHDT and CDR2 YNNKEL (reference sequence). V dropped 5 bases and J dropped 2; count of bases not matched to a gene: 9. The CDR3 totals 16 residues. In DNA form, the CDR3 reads TGTGCCAGCAGCTTCTTGCAGGGGGCCCTCACAGATACGCAGTATTTT. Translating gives CASSFLQGALTDTQYF.

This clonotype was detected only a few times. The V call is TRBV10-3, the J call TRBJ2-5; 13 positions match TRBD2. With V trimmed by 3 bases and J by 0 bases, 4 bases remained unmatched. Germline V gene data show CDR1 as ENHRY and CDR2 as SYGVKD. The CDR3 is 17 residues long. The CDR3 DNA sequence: TGTGCCATCAGTGAACAAGGACTAGCGGGGGACCAAGAGACCCAGTACTTC. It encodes CAISEQGLAGDQETQYF.

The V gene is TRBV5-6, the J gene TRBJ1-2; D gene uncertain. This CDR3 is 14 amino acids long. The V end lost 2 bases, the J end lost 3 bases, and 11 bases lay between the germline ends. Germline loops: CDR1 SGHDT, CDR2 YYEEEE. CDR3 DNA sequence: TGTGCCAGCAGCTTTTGGAGTGCCGACTATGGCTACACCTTC. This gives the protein CASSFWSADYGYTF.

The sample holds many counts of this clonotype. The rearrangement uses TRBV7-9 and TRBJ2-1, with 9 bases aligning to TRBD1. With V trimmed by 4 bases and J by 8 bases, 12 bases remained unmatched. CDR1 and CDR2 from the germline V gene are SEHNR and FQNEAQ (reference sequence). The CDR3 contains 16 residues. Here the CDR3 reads CASSSPPGQGQYEQFF. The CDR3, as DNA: TGTGCCAGCAGCTCGCCTCCGGGACAGGGCCAATATGAGCAGTTCTTC.

CDR3 loop: CATRGGGADGGNTIYF. The CDR3 DNA sequence: TGTGCCACCCGCGGGGGGGGCGCCGACGGTGGAAACACCATATATTTT. The chain carries TRBV19 and TRBJ1-3; the D gene is possibly TRBD1 (6 bases). Germline-derived CDR1 and CDR2 are LNHDA and SQIVND (reference sequence). V lost 10 bases and J lost 3, with 22 bases in between. The CDR3 has 16 residues.

The CDR3 spells CASSVDSLLHF. CDR3 DNA sequence: TGTGCCAGCAGTGTGGACAGTCTCCTCCACTTT. The chain combines TRBV25-1 with TRBJ1-6, with D possibly being TRBD1 (6 bases). The germline gives CDR1 MGHDK, CDR2 SYGVNS. The CDR3 loop spans 11 amino acids. Trimming took off 4 bases at V and 15 bases at J, with 10 bases between the two ends.

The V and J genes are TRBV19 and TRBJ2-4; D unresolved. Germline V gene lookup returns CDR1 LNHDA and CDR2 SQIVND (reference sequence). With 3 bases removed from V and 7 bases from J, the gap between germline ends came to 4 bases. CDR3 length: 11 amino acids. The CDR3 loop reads CASSMGNIQYF. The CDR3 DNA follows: TGTGCCAGTAGTATGGGGAACATTCAGTACTTC.